The T cell receptor beta chain described here comes from a study of T-cell memory formation after mild COVID-19. Study-level findings and limits: Prior to infection, memory already included some responding clones, suggesting cross-reactive memory joined. CD4+ contracting clones lay mainly in CM and EM, CD8+ ones in EMRA.

TCRdb passed the 5' RACE reads through MiXCR, listing each CDR3 protein once. This table has about 540,000 distinct CDR3 sequences, about a fifth appearing once. A word on this clonotype: Antigen: not known.

Germline-derived CDR1 and CDR2 are MNHEY and SMNVEV (reference sequence). The CDR3 extends over 14 amino acids. With V trimmed by 3 bases and J by 6 bases, 6 bases remained unmatched. The receptor was derived from an adult woman who had mild COVID-19 (a few samples of this study predate the infection). Cell type and time point are not known. Sequencing was done on a sample of PBMCs or a T cell subset sorted from them (not recorded which). The V and J genes are TRBV27 and TRBJ2-3; 7 nucleotides align to TRBD2. CDR3 sequence: CASSFLADPDTQYF. The DNA of the CDR3 is TGTGCCAGCAGTTTTCTAGCGGACCCTGATACGCAGTATTTT.